This T cell receptor beta chain stems from a study of CD8+ T cells in alopecia areata. Study overall: In an open-label trial, patients got 5 to 10 mg tofacitinib twice daily. Patients took tofacitinib for 6 to 18 months, followed by 6 drug-free months. Findings of the study overall: Patients shared TCRs less clearly than mice did, possibly owing to HLA.

Details on this clone: No antigen is known for it.

Following RNA extraction, reverse transcription yielded cDNA that acted as the sequencing template. Repertoires were generated with immunoSEQ multiplex PCR, while TCRdb's copy carries only in-frame clones and drops some. Among hundreds of thousands of clones, around three fifths were seen once, and the ten largest hold just over 0.45%. Peripheral blood samples and lesional scalp punch biopsies were obtained from alopecia areata patients. Deletions cut 4 bases from V and 2 bases from J, with 11 bases between. Germline-derived CDR1 and CDR2 are MNHEY and SMNVEV (reference sequence). The CDR3 covers 14 residues.

This receptor was identified in a human donor with alopecia areata. The sequenced sample was CD4+ T cells sorted from blood, obtained at week 0. The J gene is TRBJ2-5, the V gene TRBV27; D is unclear. Written as DNA, the CDR3 is TGTGCCAGCAGTTCCCGACTGGGTCAAGAGACCCAGTACTTC. This translates into CASSSRLGQETQYF.